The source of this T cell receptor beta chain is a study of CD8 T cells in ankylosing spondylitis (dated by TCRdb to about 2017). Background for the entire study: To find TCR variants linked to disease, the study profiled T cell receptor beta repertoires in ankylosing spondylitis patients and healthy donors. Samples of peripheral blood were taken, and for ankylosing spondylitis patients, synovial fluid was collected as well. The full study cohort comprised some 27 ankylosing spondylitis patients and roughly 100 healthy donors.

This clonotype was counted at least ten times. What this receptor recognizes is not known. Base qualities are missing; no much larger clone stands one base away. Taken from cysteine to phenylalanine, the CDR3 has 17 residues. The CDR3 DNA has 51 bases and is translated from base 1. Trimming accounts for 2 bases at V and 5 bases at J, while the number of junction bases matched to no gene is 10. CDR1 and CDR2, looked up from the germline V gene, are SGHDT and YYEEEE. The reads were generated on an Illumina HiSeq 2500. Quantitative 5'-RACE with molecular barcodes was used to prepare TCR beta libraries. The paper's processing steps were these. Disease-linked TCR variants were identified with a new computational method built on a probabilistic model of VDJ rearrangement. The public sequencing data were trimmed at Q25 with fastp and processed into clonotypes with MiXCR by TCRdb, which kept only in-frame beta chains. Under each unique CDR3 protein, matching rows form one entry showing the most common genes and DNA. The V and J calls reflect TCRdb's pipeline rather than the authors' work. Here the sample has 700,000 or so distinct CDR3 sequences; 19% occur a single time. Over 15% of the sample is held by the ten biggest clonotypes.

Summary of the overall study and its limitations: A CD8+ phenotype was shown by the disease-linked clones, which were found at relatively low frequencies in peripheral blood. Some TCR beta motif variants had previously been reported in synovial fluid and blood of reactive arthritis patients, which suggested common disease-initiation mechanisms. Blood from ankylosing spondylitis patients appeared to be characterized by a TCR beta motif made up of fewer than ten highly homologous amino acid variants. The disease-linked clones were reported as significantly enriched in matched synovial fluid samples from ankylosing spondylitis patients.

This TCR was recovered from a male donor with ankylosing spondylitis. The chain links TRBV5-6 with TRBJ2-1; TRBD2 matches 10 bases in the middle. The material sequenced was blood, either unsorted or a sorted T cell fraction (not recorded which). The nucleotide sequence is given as TGTGCCAGCAGCTTAATTGTCGGGACTAGCGAGCACAATGAGCAGTTCTTC. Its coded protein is CASSLIVGTSEHNEQFF.